This passage covers 32 T cell receptor beta chains from one sample sequenced in a study of blood T cell repertoires in COVID-19. The protocol was immunoSEQ multiplex PCR, while the TCRdb copy is restricted to in-frame clones and leaves out a portion. The sample lists 250,000 to 300,000 clones; around 90% were seen once. Input material: PBMCs or T cells enriched from blood (not recorded which). The receptors derive from a woman between 25 and 40 years old who had recovered from COVID-19.

The CDR3 bases are TGTGCCAGCAGTTATAAAGGGGCGGACACTGAAGCTTTCTTT. As protein: CASSYKGADTEAFF. The V and J genes are TRBV6-5 and TRBJ1-1; D is perhaps TRBD1 (5 bases). Germline values: CDR1 MNHEY, CDR2 SVGAGI. CDR3 size: 14 residues. V dropped 3 bases and J dropped 3 bases, with 11 bases sitting between them.

The chain combines TRBV7-2 with TRBJ2-7; 7 bases agree with TRBD1. Trimming removed 4 bases from V and 2 bases from J; junction bases left unmatched: 11. CDR3 size: 16 residues. Germline assignment: CDR1 SGHTA and CDR2 FQGNSA. In DNA form, the CDR3 reads TGTGCCAGCAGCTCGGACAGGACAGGACGCGCCTACGAGCAGTACTTC. Its protein product is CASSSDRTGRAYEQYF.

This chain connects TRBV6-5 to TRBJ2-1; 11 bases fit TRBD2. V gave up 6 bases and J gave up 7 bases; unmatched junction bases: 8. The CDR3 loop spans 15 amino acids. Germline-derived CDR1 and CDR2 are MNHEY and SVGAGI. CDR3 in amino acids: CASSVTSGSWNEQFF. The CDR3 DNA is TGTGCCAGCAGCGTTACTAGCGGGAGTTGGAATGAGCAGTTCTTC.

This clone has just a few counts. J is TRBJ2-1 and V is TRBV7-3, with a weak D call TRBD2 (6 bases). Germline CDR1 and CDR2: SGHTA and FQGTGA. CDR3 length: 15 residues. The ends were cut back, 7 bases at V and 0 bases at J, with 13 bases in the middle. The CDR3 here is CASTPDGSSYNEQFF. DNA of the CDR3: TGTGCCAGCACCCCTGACGGGAGCTCCTACAATGAGCAGTTCTTC. Full variable domain (outside the CDR3, taken from reference TRBV7-3 and TRBJ2-1): GAGVSQTPSNKVTEKGKYVELRCDPISGHTALYWYRQSLGQGPEFLIYFQGTGAADDSGLPNDRFFAVRPEGSVSTLKIQRTERGDSAVYLCASTPDGSSYNEQFFGPGTRLTVL.

The chain uses TRBV30 and TRBJ1-1; TRBD1 might be the D (6 bases). Germline-derived CDR1 and CDR2 are GTSNPN and SVGIG (reference sequence). This CDR3 comprises 13 residues. V shed 4 bases and J shed 4 bases, with 13 bases lying between them. The CDR3 bases are TGTGCCTGGACCAGGGGTTTTAGCACTGAAGCTTTCTTT. This codes for CAWTRGFSTEAFF.

The V call is TRBV10-2, the J call TRBJ2-7; TRBD2 aligns across 13 bases. Unmatched junction bases numbered 1, after V lost 0 bases and J lost 2 bases. The CDR3 contains 16 residues. The V gene's germline CDR1 is WSHSY and CDR2 SAAADI. Here the CDR3 DNA reads TGCGCCAGCAGTGAGTCGGGACTAGCGGGAACCTACGAGCAGTACTTC. Translating gives CASSESGLAGTYEQYF.

The chain employs TRBV2 and TRBJ1-2; a weak D match, TRBD1 (6 bases). Germline V gene data show CDR1 as SNHLY and CDR2 as FYNNEI. Between the trimmed V and J ends, which lost 6 bases and 4 bases, there was a span of 12 bases. The CDR3 contains 13 residues. Here the CDR3 reads CASSQGQFYGYTF. Written as DNA, the CDR3 is TGTGCCAGCAGCCAAGGACAGTTCTATGGCTACACCTTC.

The chain couples TRBV30 to TRBJ1-6; D is undetermined. Germline CDR1 reads GTSNPN; CDR2 reads SVGIG (reference sequence). V lost 4 bases to trimming and J lost 5 bases, with 9 bases between them. The CDR3 spans 13 residues. In DNA, the CDR3 is TGTGCCTGGAACAAACTAGATAATTCACCCCTCCACTTT. Its translation: CAWNKLDNSPLHF.

V gene TRBV2 combines with J gene TRBJ2-3, with 9 bases that match TRBD2. Per the germline V gene, CDR1 is SNHLY and CDR2 is FYNNEI. This CDR3 is 18 amino acids long. With 3 bases clipped from V and 3 bases from J, the junction kept 13 bases outside the gene matches. The CDR3: CASSEMLGGAGGTDTQYF. For the CDR3, the DNA is TGTGCCAGCAGTGAGATGCTCGGGGGAGCGGGAGGAACAGATACGCAGTATTTT.

The chain links TRBV5-1 to TRBJ1-4; 8 bases line up with TRBD1. CDR1 and CDR2 from the germline V gene are SGHRS and YFSETQ. Losses at the gene ends were 0 bases for V and 5 bases for J; bases not matched to a gene: 0. The CDR3 totals 14 residues. The CDR3 region has the DNA TGCGCCAGCAGCTTGGGGACAGGGAATGAAAAACTGTTTTTT. Translating it yields CASSLGTGNEKLFF.

The chain has TRBV6-1 and TRBJ1-5; 8 bases match TRBD1. V trimming: 2 bases; J trimming: 3 bases; junction bases outside the gene matches: 6. The CDR3 sequence is 16 residues long. Germline CDR1 MNHNS, CDR2 SASEGT. The CDR3: CASSESRTGNNQPQHF. CDR3 nucleotides: TGTGCCAGCAGTGAATCCCGGACAGGGAACAATCAGCCCCAGCATTTT.

The chain has TRBV7-9 and TRBJ1-1; D ambiguous. The germline V and J ends were trimmed by 1 base and 5 bases, with 17 bases remaining between them. The germline V gene has CDR1 SEHNR and CDR2 FQNEAQ (reference sequence). The CDR3 sequence is 16 residues long. The CDR3 nucleotides read TGTGCCAGCAGCTTAGTCAGCAATCCGGGTTGGACTGAAGCTTTCTTT. Residues: CASSLVSNPGWTEAFF.

The V gene is TRBV7-3, the J gene TRBJ2-1; D remains ambiguous. Between the trimmed V and J ends, which lost 1 base and 9 bases, there was a span of 10 bases. The CDR3 length is 13 residues. The germline V gene encodes CDR1 SGHTA and CDR2 FQGTGA. The DNA of the CDR3 is TGTGCCAGCAGCTTAAAACCCACGGGTGAGCAGTTCTTC. Translation: CASSLKPTGEQFF.

V gene TRBV28 combines with J gene TRBJ1-2; D gene unclear. Trimming shortened V by 1 base and J by 4 bases, and 7 bases separated the two germline ends. Per the germline V gene, CDR1 is MDHEN and CDR2 is SYDVKM. This CDR3 contains 13 residues. DNA of the CDR3: TGTGCCAGCAGTTTATCTACAGCCTATGGCTACACCTTC. Its protein product is CASSLSTAYGYTF.

The gene calls are TRBV24-1 and TRBJ2-1; no reliable D call. Germline V gives CDR1 KGHDR, CDR2 SFDVKD. The germline V and J ends were trimmed by 3 bases and 9 bases, with 14 bases remaining between them. The CDR3 has 14 amino acids. CDR3 protein: CATSDPLLVTEQFF. The CDR3 DNA sequence: TGTGCCACCAGTGATCCACTCCTAGTCACTGAGCAGTTCTTC.

This clone has only a few counts. The chain has TRBV19 and TRBJ1-2, with a weak D call TRBD1 (6 bases). The V and J ends lost 2 bases and 6 bases respectively, with 10 bases between them. Germline loops: CDR1 LNHDA, CDR2 SQIVND (reference sequence). The CDR3 consists of 13 residues. CDR3: CASSISGENGYTF. CDR3 sequence (DNA): TGTGCCAGTAGTATATCAGGGGAGAATGGCTACACCTTC.

The V and J genes are TRBV5-1 and TRBJ1-1; D remains ambiguous. The germline gives CDR1 SGHRS, CDR2 YFSETQ. The CDR3 loop spans 15 amino acids. The V and J ends lost 4 bases and 0 bases respectively, with 13 bases between them. In DNA, the CDR3 is TGCGCCAGCAGCCCCCCCGGGAGACTGAACACTGAAGCTTTCTTT. Its translation is CASSPPGRLNTEAFF.

The rearrangement uses TRBV19 and TRBJ2-5, with a tentative D call TRBD1 (5 bases). This CDR3 region has 14 residues. From germline, CDR1 is LNHDA and CDR2 SQIVND (reference sequence). V lost 8 bases, J lost 0 bases, and 13 bases lay in between. CDR3 amino acids: CASAGPGNQETQYF. In DNA form, the CDR3 reads TGTGCCAGTGCAGGGCCAGGCAACCAAGAGACCCAGTACTTC.

The chain uses TRBV5-1 and TRBJ2-7; 7 bases fit TRBD1. The V and J ends lost 0 bases and 2 bases, in that order; junction bases with no gene match: 2. The germline V gene has CDR1 SGHRS and CDR2 YFSETQ. The CDR3 is made up of 14 amino acids. The CDR3 DNA follows: TGCGCCAGCAGCTTGGGGACAGGAACCTACGAGCAGTACTTC. It specifies CASSLGTGTYEQYF.

CDR3 loop: CASSQAGGVGYNEQFF. The CDR3 DNA sequence: TGTGCCAGCAGCCAAGCGGGAGGGGTCGGCTACAATGAGCAGTTCTTC. The chain is built from TRBV3-1 (or the pseudogene TRBV3-2) and TRBJ2-1, with TRBD2 matching over 8 bases. The CDR3 extends over 16 amino acids. Germline V gene lookup returns CDR1 LGHDT and CDR2 YNNKEL (reference sequence). The trim removed 1 base at V and 3 bases at J, leaving 5 bases unmatched.

The V call is TRBV12-3 or TRBV12-4, the J call TRBJ1-4, with a possible D match to TRBD1 (5 bases). CDR3 size: 12 residues. The V and J ends lost 6 bases and 11 bases respectively, with 13 bases between them. The CDR3 DNA reads TGTGCCAGCAGCCCAGACAGAGCCAAACTGTTTTTT. As protein: CASSPDRAKLFF.

The chain is built from TRBV18 and TRBJ2-2, with D hard to call. The CDR3 contains 14 residues. CDR1 and CDR2 from the germline V gene are KGHSH and LQKENI. V was pared by 3 bases and J by 6 bases, with 11 bases between. CDR3 protein: CASSPSRRAGELFF. In DNA form, the CDR3 reads TGTGCCAGCTCACCCTCTCGACGGGCCGGGGAGCTGTTTTTT.

The V gene is TRBV7-9, the J gene TRBJ2-7; 8 bases fit TRBD2. The CDR3 loop spans 14 amino acids. Losses at the gene ends were 7 bases for V and 3 bases for J; bases not matched to a gene: 8. In germline, CDR1 is SEHNR, CDR2 FQNEAQ (reference sequence). This CDR3 is CASTSGGSVYEQYF. In DNA form, the CDR3 reads TGTGCCAGCACCTCGGGAGGGTCTGTCTACGAGCAGTACTTC.

V gene TRBV2 combines with J gene TRBJ1-1; the match to TRBD1 covers 7 bases. Germline trimming cut 5 bases from V and 1 base from J; bases unmatched to any gene: 4. Germline CDR1 is SNHLY and CDR2 is FYNNEI. CDR3 length: 14 amino acids. The CDR3 reads CASSRRDRNTEAFF. The DNA for the CDR3 is TGTGCCAGCAGTCGTAGGGACAGGAACACTGAAGCTTTCTTT.

This chain uses TRBV30 with TRBJ1-6; D is ambiguous. The CDR3 has 15 residues. The V gene lost 3 bases and the J gene lost 6 bases, with 15 bases spanning the gap. Germline V gene sequence: CDR1 GTSNPN, CDR2 SVGIG (reference sequence). The CDR3 is CAWSGITVLNSPLHF. CDR3 DNA sequence: TGTGCCTGGAGCGGGATAACGGTTCTTAATTCACCCCTCCACTTT. Supplemented by reference TRBV30 and TRBJ1-6, the full variable domain reads SQTIHQWPATLVQPVGSPLSLECTVEGTSNPNLYWYRQAAGRGLQLLFYSVGIGQISSEVPQNLSASRPQDRQFILSSKKLLLSDSGFYLCAWSGITVLNSPLHFGNGTRLTVT.

V and J are TRBV7-3 and TRBJ2-3, with a possible D match to TRBD2 (5 bases). V was clipped by 4 bases and J by 7 bases, with 15 bases between them. Per germline, CDR1 SGHTA and CDR2 FQGTGA. There are 14 residues in the CDR3. CDR3 sequence: CASSWGLEGNTQYF. In DNA, the CDR3 is TGTGCCAGCAGCTGGGGTCTTGAGGGTAATACGCAGTATTTT.

The rearrangement joins TRBV10-3 to TRBJ1-5; D ambiguous. This CDR3 region has 16 residues. The germline CDR1 and CDR2 sequences are ENHRY and SYGVKD. Trimming removed 10 bases from V and 6 bases from J, with 25 bases in between. The CDR3 nucleotides are TGTGCCACGGAGGCCCACTGGGAGAGAGGTAGTCAGCCCCAGCATTTT. Amino acids: CATEAHWERGSQPQHF.

The V gene is TRBV24-1, the J gene TRBJ2-5; 13 bases fit TRBD2. This CDR3 contains 16 residues. J was trimmed by 2 bases and V by 3 bases; bases with no gene match: 2. CDR1 is KGHDR and CDR2 is SFDVKD in the germline V gene. The CDR3 DNA sequence: TGTGCCACCAGTGATGGGACTAGCGGGGAACAAGAGACCCAGTACTTC. This sequence encodes CATSDGTSGEQETQYF.

This clone was seen a handful of times. The chain combines TRBV25-1 with TRBJ1-1; D gene uncertain. The CDR3 has 16 amino acids. Germline CDR1 and CDR2: MGHDK and SYGVNS. Trimming cost V 7 bases and J 2 bases, with 20 bases left between them. The CDR3 protein is CASMSRFWFINTEAFF. CDR3 DNA: TGTGCCAGCATGTCGCGTTTCTGGTTTATAAACACTGAAGCTTTCTTT.

The chain is built from TRBV19 and TRBJ2-7; D might be TRBD2 (6 bases). The CDR3 runs 15 residues. The germline V gene has CDR1 LNHDA and CDR2 SQIVND (reference sequence). V was shortened by 3 bases and J by 2 bases, with 14 bases between the two germline ends. The CDR3 spells CASSIGGTKTYEQYF. The CDR3 coding sequence is TGTGCCAGTAGTATCGGAGGGACGAAGACCTACGAGCAGTACTTC. The full variable domain, with the rest looked up from reference TRBV19 and TRBJ2-7, is DGGITQSPKYLFRKEGQNVTLSCEQNLNHDAMYWYRQDPGQGLRLIYYSQIVNDFQKGDIAEGYSVSREKKESFPLTVTSAQKNPTAFYLCASSIGGTKTYEQYFGPGTRLTVT.

The chain carries TRBV7-2 and TRBJ2-3, with 15 nucleotides matching TRBD2. CDR1 and CDR2 (germline): SGHTA, FQGNSA. After removal of 5 bases from V and 8 bases from J, the junction contained 8 bases not matched to a gene. The length of the CDR3 is 16 residues. This chain's CDR3 is CASSNPGLAGGGTQYF. In nucleotides, the CDR3 is TGTGCCAGCAGCAATCCGGGACTAGCGGGAGGAGGTACGCAGTATTTT. Variable domain in full (rest from reference TRBV7-2 and TRBJ2-3): GAGVSQSPSNKVTEKGKDVELRCDPISGHTALYWYRQSLGQGLEFLIYFQGNSAPDKSGLPSDRFSAERTGGSVSTLTIQRTQQEDSAVYLCASSNPGLAGGGTQYFGPGTRLTVL.

The CDR3: CASSPGRGNTEAFF. The CDR3 nucleotides are TGTGCCAGCAGCCCCGGGCGGGGGAACACTGAAGCTTTCTTT. The chain links TRBV7-8 to TRBJ1-1; no clear D. V gave up 5 bases and J gave up 1 base, with 11 bases separating them. CDR3 length: 14 residues. Germline V lookup: CDR1 SGHVS, CDR2 FQNEAQ. Complete variable domain (other parts from reference TRBV7-8 and TRBJ1-1): GAGVSQSPRYKVAKRGQDVALRCDPISGHVSLFWYQQALGQGPEFLTYFQNEAQLDKSGLPSDRFFAERPEGSVSTLKIQRTQQEDSAVYLCASSPGRGNTEAFFGQGTRLTVV.